This T cell receptor beta chain was found in a study of identical twins. This CDR3 has 13 amino acids. Germline CDR1 and CDR2: SGHTA and FQGNSA. Germline trimming cut 0 bases from V and 6 bases from J; bases unmatched to any gene: 2. A universal primer binding site was introduced by template switching. The final cDNA contained unique molecular identifiers. A single record per CDR3 protein comes from TCRdb applying MiXCR to the 5' RACE reads. The table lists about 450,000 distinct CDR3 sequences, around 18% of them singletons. The sequence came from a man aged 50-59 years in good health. Sequenced: naive T cells sorted from blood. V is TRBV7-2 and J is TRBJ2-7; 7 positions match TRBD2. The CDR3 DNA follows: TGTGCCAGCAGCTTAGCTCCGGGAGGCGAGCAGTACTTC. Encoded protein: CASSLAPGGEQYF.